This T cell receptor beta chain was sequenced in a study of cytomegalovirus exposure and HLA in healthy donors. Study-wide points: In a later analysis, HLA-C alleles had the fewest associated TCRs, DRB1 alleles the most.

This clone was counted only a few times. What it recognizes is unknown. The CDR3 has 15 amino acids. Germline V CDR1 and CDR2: LGHNA, YNFKEQ. V lost 1 base, J lost 3 bases, and 3 bases stayed unmatched. This PCR relied on a set of 60 Vbeta primers and 13 Jbeta primers. Assay: immunoSEQ multiplex PCR; the TCRdb copy retains only in-frame clones and omits some. The repertoire consists of under 200,000 clones, with about 82% occurring once and the leading ten covering less than 2.5%. The gene calls are TRBV4-2 and TRBJ2-7, with TRBD2 matching over 10 bases. Source material: PBMCs. This TCR derives from a woman in her 50s in good health and CMV-seronegative. The DNA of the CDR3 is TGTGCCAGCAGCCAAGCCTCTAGCGGGGGCTACGAGCAGTACTTC. It translates to CASSQASSGGYEQYF.